Here is one TCR beta chain with its context. This record comes from a study of blood T cell repertoires in COVID-19. Study in general: T cells, B-cell-depleted T cells, or PBMCs supplied cDNA or gDNA.

Looked up from germline, CDR1 is WNHNN and CDR2 is SYGVQD (reference sequence). This CDR3 contains 16 residues. The J segment lost 5 bases and the V segment lost 4 bases, leaving 13 bases of the junction unmatched. Original analysis: Amplification from reference gene primers served as the basis for estimated nucleated cell counts. Assay used: immunoSEQ multiplex PCR; TCRdb lists only in-frame clones, some missing. The V and J calls and clone size come from that table; D and trimming were worked out from the DNA. This repertoire shows about 180,000 clones, around 86% found once; its top ten account for over 7%.

The gene calls are TRBV10-1 and TRBJ1-1, with 7 positions matching TRBD1. Material for sequencing was peripheral blood. The receptor was isolated from a man in his forties or fifties with active or convalescent COVID-19. The CDR3 loop reads CASSGGAGGGMTEAFF. The CDR3 DNA reads as TGCGCCAGCAGTGGTGGTGCCGGAGGGGGCATGACTGAAGCTTTCTTT.